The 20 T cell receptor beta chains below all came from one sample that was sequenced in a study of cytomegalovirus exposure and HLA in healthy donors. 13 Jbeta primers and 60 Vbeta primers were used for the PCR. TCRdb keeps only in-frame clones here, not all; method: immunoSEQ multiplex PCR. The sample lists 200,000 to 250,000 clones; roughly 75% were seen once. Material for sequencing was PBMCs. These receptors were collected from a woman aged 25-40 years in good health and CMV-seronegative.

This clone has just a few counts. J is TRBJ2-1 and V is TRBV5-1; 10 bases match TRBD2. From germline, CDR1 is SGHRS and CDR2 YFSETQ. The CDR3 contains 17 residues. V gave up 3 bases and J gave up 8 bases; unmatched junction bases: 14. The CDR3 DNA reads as TGCGCCAGCAGCTCAACAAGTAGGACTAGCGGTTTGTATGAGCAGTTCTTC. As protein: CASSSTSRTSGLYEQFF.

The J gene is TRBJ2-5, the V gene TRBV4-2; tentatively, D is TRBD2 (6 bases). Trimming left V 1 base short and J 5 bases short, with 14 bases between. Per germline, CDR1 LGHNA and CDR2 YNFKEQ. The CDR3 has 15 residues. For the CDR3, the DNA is TGTGCCAGCAGCCAAGTACTGACGGGGGAGGAGACCCAGTACTTC. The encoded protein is CASSQVLTGEETQYF.

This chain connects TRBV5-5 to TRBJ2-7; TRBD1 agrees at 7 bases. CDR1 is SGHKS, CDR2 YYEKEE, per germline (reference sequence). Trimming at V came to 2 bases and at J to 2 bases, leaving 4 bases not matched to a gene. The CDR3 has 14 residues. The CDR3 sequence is CASSFMDRPYEQYF. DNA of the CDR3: TGTGCCAGCAGCTTTATGGACAGGCCCTACGAGCAGTACTTC. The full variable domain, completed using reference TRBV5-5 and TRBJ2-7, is DAGVTQSPTHLIKTRGQQVTLRCSPISGHKSVSWYQQVLGQGPQFIFQYYEKEERGRGNFPDRFSARQFPNYSSELNVNALLLGDSALYLCASSFMDRPYEQYFGPGTRLTVT.

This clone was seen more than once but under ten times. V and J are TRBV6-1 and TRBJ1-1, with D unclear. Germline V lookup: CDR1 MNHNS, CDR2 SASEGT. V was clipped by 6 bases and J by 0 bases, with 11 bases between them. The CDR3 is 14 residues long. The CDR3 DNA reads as TGTGCCAGCAGGATAGACGGGTTGAACACTGAAGCTTTCTTT. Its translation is CASRIDGLNTEAFF.

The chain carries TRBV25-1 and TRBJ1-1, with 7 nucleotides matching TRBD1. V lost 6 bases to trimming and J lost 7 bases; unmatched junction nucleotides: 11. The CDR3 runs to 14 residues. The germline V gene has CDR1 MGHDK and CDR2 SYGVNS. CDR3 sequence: CASRQQGPNGEAFF. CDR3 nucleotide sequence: TGTGCCAGCAGACAACAGGGGCCCAACGGTGAAGCTTTCTTT. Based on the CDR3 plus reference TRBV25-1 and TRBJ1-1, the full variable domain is EADIYQTPRYLVIGTGKKITLECSQTMGHDKMYWYQQDPGMELHLIHYSYGVNSTEKGDLSSESTVSRIRTEHFPLTLESARPSHTSQYLCASRQQGPNGEAFFGQGTRLTVV.

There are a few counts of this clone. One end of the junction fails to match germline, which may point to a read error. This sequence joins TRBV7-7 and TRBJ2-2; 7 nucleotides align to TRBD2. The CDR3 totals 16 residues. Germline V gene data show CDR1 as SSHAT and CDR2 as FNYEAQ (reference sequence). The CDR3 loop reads CASSLNLAGNTGELFF. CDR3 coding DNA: TGTGCTAGCAGCTTAAATTTAGCGGGGAACACCGGGGAGCTGTTTTTT.

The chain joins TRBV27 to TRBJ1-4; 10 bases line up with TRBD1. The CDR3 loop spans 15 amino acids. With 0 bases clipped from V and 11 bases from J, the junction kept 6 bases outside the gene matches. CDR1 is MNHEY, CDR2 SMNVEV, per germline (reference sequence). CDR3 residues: CASSLSGTGAPKLFF. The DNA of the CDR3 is TGTGCCAGCAGTTTATCGGGGACAGGGGCCCCGAAACTGTTTTTT.

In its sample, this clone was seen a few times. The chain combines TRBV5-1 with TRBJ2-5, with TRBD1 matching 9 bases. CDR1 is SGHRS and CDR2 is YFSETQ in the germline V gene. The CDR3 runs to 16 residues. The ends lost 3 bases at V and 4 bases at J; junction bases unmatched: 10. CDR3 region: CASSSGWTGEGETQYF. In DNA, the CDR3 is TGCGCCAGCAGCTCGGGTTGGACAGGGGAAGGAGAGACCCAGTACTTC.

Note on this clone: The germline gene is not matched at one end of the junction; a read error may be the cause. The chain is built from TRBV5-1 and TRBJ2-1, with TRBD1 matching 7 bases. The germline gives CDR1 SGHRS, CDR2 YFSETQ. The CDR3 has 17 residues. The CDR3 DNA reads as TGCGTCAGCAGCTTGGACAGGTCCCTCAAGTGGGACAATGAGCAGTTCTTC. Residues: CVSSLDRSLKWDNEQFF.

The CDR3 loop reads CASSLWDRETEAFF. CDR3 bases: TGCGCCAGCAGCTTGTGGGACAGGGAGACTGAAGCTTTCTTT. The rearrangement joins TRBV5-1 to TRBJ1-1, with TRBD1 matching over 9 bases. The CDR3 has 14 amino acids. The V gene's germline CDR1 is SGHRS and CDR2 YFSETQ. The ends lost 1 base at V and 5 bases at J; junction bases unmatched: 3.

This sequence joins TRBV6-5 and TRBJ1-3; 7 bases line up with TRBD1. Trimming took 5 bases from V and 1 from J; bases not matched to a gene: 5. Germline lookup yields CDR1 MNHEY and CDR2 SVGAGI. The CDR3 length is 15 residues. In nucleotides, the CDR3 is TGTGCCAGCAGTCGTGACAGGGAGTCTGGAAACACCATATATTTT. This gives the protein CASSRDRESGNTIYF.

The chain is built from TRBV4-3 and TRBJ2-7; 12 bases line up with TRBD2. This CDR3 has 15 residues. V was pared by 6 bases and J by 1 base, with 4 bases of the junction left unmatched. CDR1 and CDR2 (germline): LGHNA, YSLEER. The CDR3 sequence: CASRQLAGGSYEQYF. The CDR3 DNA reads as TGCGCCAGCAGACAACTAGCGGGGGGTTCCTACGAGCAGTACTTC.

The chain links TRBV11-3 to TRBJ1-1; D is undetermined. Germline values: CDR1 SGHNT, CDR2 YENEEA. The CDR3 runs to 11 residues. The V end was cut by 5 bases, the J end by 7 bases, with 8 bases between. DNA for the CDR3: TGTGCCAGCAGCACCCAGAATGAAGCTTTCTTT. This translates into CASSTQNEAFF.

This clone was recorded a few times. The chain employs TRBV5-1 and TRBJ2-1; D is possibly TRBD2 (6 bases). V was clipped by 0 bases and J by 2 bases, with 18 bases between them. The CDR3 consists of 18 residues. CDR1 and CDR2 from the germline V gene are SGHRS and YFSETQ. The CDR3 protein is CASSLGGPAGSAYNEQFF. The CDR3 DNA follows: TGCGCCAGCAGCTTGGGAGGTCCCGCGGGGTCCGCCTACAATGAGCAGTTCTTC. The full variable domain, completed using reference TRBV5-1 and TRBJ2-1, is KAGVTQTPRYLIKTRGQQVTLSCSPISGHRSVSWYQQTPGQGLQFLFEYFSETQRNKGNFPGRFSGRQFSNSRSEMNVSTLELGDSALYLCASSLGGPAGSAYNEQFFGPGTRLTVL.

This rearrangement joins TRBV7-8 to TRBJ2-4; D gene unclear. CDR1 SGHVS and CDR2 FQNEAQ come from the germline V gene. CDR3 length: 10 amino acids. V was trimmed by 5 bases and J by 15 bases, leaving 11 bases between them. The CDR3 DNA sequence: TGTGCCAGCAGCCCTAGAGGTCGGTACTTC. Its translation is CASSPRGRYF. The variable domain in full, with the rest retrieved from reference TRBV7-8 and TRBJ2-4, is GAGVSQSPRYKVAKRGQDVALRCDPISGHVSLFWYQQALGQGPEFLTYFQNEAQLDKSGLPSDRFFAERPEGSVSTLKIQRTQQEDSAVYLCASSPRGRYFGAGTRLSVL.

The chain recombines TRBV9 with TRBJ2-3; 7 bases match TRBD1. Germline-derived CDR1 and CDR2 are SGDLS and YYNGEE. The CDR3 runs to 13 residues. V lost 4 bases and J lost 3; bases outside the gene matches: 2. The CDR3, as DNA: TGTGCCAGCAGCTCGGACAGGACAGATACGCAGTATTTT. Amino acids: CASSSDRTDTQYF.

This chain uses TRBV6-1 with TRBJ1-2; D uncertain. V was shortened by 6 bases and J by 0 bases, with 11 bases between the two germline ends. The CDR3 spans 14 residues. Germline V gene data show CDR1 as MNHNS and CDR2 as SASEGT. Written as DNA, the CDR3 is TGTGCCAGCAGCCCAGGTCCAACTAACTATGGCTACACCTTC. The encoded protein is CASSPGPTNYGYTF.

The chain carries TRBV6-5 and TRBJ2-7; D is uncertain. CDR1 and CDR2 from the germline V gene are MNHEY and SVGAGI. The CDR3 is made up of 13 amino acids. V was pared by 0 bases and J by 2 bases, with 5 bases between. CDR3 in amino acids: CASSYSQTYEQYF. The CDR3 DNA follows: TGTGCCAGCAGTTACTCTCAGACCTACGAGCAGTACTTC.

In nucleotides, the CDR3 is TGTGCCAGCACCCTGCCTCATTCCTCGGCACCCCTCCACTTT. It is translated as CASTLPHSSAPLHF. The chain combines TRBV6-1 with TRBJ1-6; D is ambiguous. The germline V gene has CDR1 MNHNS and CDR2 SASEGT. V lost 7 bases and J lost 11, with 18 bases in between. The CDR3 has 14 amino acids.

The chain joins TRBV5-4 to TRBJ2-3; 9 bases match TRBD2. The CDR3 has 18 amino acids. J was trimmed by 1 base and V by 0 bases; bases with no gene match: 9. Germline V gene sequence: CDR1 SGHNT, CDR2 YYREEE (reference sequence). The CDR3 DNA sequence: TGTGCCAGCAGCTTGGCAGGCTTAGCGGGAGATCGCACAGATACGCAGTATTTT. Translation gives CASSLAGLAGDRTDTQYF.